The sequence of this TCR beta chain was determined in a study of naive and memory T cell subsets. Both TRBC1 and TRBC2 were covered by a beta constant-region primer of two equimolar oligonucleotides. TCRdb reanalysed the UMI-ligation and nested PCR reads using MiXCR and keeps one entry per CDR3 protein. Among about 85,000 distinct CDR3 sequences listed, roughly 14% were seen once. In regard to this clonotype: Its specificity is not known.

General study findings and limits: Diversity fell and Gini index rose from naive through CM, EM, EMRA. Over 95% of naive TCR sequences appeared only once after error correction, unlike memory subsets.

From the second PCR step, alpha and beta chains were amplified apart. V lost 0 bases and J 4 bases, leaving 12 bases between the germline ends. The CDR3 length is 15 residues. CDR1 is LNHNV, CDR2 YYDKDF, per germline (reference sequence). The origin of this receptor is a human donor in good health. The source material was central memory CD4+ T cells from blood. This chain joins TRBV15 and TRBJ1-2, with D maybe TRBD1 (5 bases). The CDR3 region has the DNA TGTGCCACCAGCAGAGATACGCAGGGCTCCTATGGCTACACCTTC. As protein: CATSRDTQGSYGYTF.